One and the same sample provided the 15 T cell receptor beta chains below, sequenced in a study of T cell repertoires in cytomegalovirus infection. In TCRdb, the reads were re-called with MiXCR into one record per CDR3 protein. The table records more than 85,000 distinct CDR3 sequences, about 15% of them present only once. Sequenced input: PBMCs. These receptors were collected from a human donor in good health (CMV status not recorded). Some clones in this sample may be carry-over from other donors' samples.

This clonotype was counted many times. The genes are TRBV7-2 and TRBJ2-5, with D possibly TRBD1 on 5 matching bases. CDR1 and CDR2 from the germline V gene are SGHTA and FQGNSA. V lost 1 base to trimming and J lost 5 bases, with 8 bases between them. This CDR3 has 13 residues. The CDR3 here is CASSLVQVETQYF. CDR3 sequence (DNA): TGTGCCAGCAGCTTAGTACAGGTTGAGACCCAGTACTTC.

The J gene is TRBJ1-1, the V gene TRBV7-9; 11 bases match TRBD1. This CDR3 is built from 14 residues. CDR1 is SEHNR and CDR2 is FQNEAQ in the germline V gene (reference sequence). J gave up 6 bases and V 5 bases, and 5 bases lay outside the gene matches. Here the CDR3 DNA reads TGTGCCAGCAGCCTGGGACAGGGGGACGCTGAAGCTTTCTTT. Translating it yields CASSLGQGDAEAFF.

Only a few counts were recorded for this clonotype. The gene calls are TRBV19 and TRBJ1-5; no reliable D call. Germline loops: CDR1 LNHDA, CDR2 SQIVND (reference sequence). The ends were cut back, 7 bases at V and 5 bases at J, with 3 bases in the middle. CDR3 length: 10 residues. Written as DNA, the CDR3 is TGTGCCAGTAACGATCAGCCCCAGCATTTT. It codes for CASNDQPQHF.

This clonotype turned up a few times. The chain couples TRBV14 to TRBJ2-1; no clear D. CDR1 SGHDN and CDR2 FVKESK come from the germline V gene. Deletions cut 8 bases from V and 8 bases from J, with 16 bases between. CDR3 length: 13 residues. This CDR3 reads CASARAPPDEQFF. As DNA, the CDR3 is TGTGCCAGCGCAAGGGCCCCACCCGATGAGCAGTTCTTC. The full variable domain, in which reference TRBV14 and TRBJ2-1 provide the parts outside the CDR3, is EAGVTQFPSHSVIEKGQTVTLRCDPISGHDNLYWYRRVMGKEIKFLLHFVKESKQDESGMPNNRFLAERTGGTYSTLKVQPAELEDSGVYFCASARAPPDEQFFGPGTRLTVL.

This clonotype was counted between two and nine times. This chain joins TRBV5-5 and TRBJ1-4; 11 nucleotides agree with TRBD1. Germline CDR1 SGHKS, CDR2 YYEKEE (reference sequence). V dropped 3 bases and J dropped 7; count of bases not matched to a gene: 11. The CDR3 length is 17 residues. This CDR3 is CASSSFPGQGVAEKLFF. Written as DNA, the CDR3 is TGTGCCAGCAGCTCCTTCCCGGGACAGGGGGTGGCTGAAAAACTGTTTTTT.

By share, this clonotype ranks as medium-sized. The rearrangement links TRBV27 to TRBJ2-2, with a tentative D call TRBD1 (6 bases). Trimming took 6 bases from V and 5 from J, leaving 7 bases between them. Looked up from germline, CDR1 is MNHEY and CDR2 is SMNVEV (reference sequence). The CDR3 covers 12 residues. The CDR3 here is CASSTGTGELFF. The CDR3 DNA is TGTGCCAGCAGCACAGGGACCGGGGAGCTGTTTTTT.

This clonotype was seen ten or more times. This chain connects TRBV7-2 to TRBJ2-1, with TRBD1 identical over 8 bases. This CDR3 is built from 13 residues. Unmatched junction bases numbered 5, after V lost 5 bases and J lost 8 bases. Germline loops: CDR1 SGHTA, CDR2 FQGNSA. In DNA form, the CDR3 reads TGTGCCAGCAGCCGACAGGGGAGCTATGAGCAGTTCTTC. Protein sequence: CASSRQGSYEQFF.

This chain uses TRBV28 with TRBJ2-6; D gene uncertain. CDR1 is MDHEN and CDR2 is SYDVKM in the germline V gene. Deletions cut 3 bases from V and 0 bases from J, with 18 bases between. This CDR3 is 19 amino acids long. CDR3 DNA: TGTGCCAGCAGTTTCCCCGTATCAGGCACCATCTCTGGGGCCAACGTCCTGACTTTC. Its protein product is CASSFPVSGTISGANVLTF.

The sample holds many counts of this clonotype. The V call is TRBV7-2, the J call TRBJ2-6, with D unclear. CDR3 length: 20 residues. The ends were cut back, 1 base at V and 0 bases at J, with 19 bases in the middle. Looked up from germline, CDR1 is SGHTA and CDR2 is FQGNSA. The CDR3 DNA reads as TGTGCCAGCAGCTTAGATGTTGGGTCCATCCTTAACTCTGGGGCCAACGTCCTGACTTTC. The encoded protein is CASSLDVGSILNSGANVLTF.

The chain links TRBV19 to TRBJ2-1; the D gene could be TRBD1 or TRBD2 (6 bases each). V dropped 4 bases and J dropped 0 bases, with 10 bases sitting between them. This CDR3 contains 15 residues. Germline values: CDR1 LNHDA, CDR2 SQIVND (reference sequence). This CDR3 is CASSTRGPSYNEQFF. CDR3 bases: TGTGCCAGTAGTACCCGGGGGCCCTCCTACAATGAGCAGTTCTTC. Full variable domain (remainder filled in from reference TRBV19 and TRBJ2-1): DGGITQSPKYLFRKEGQNVTLSCEQNLNHDAMYWYRQDPGQGLRLIYYSQIVNDFQKGDIAEGYSVSREKKESFPLTVTSAQKNPTAFYLCASSTRGPSYNEQFFGPGTRLTVL.

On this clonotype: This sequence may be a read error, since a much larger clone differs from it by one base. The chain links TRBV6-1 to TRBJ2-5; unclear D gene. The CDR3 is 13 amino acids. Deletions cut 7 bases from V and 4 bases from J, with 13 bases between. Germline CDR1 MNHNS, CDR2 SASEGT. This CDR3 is CASNLGPRETQYF. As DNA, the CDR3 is TGTGCCAGCAATCTCGGACCCCGAGAGACCCAGTACTTC.

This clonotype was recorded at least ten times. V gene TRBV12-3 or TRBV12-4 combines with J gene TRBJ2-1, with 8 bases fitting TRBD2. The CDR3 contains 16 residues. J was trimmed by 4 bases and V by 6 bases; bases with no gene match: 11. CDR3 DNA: TGTGCCAGCAGCCCGTTAGCGGGGAATTCTTACAATGAGCAGTTCTTC. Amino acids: CASSPLAGNSYNEQFF.

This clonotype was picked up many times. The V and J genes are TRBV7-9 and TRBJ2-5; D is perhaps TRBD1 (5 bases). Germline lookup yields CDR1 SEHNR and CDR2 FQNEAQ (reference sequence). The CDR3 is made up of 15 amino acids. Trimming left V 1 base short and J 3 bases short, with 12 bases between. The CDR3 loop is CASSLGQGREETQYF. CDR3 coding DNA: TGTGCCAGCAGCTTAGGGCAGGGTAGGGAAGAGACCCAGTACTTC.

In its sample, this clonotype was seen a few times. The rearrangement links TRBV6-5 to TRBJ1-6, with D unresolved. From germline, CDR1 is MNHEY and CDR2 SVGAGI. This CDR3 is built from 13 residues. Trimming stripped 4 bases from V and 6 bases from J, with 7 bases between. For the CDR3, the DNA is TGTGCCAGCAGTTTTGGGATTAATTCACCCCTCCACTTT. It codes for CASSFGINSPLHF.

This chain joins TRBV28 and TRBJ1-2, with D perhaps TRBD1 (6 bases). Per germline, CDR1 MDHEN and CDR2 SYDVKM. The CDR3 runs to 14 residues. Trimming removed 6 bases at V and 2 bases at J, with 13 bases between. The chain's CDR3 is CASSARTENYGYTF. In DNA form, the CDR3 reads TGTGCCAGCAGCGCCCGGACAGAAAACTATGGCTACACCTTC.